Following are 14 T cell receptor beta chains from one sample sequenced in a study of tumor and adjacent non-tumor tissue in lung cancer. This sample's RNA came from whole unsorted tissue. The normal lung tissue was taken more than 3 cm from the tumor edge. The library came from three nested PCR rounds adapted from ARM-PCR protocols. MiXCR, run by TCRdb on the multiplex PCR reads, gives a single entry per CDR3 protein. The repertoire holds fewer than 100,000 distinct CDR3 sequences, with 80% to 90% as singletons. Sequencing was carried out using distant non-tumor lung tissue. All receptors come from a man in his sixties with non-small cell lung cancer.

With regard to this clonotype: Without the conserved terminal phenylalanine or tryptophan, this CDR3 likely stems from a read error. The chain couples TRBV20-1 to TRBJ2-1; a possible D gene is TRBD1 (9 bases). The CDR3 has 14 amino acids. The ends were cut back, 3 bases at V and 9 bases at J, with 18 bases in the middle. Per the germline V gene, CDR1 is DFQATT and CDR2 is SNEGSKA (reference sequence). The CDR3 spells CSARLRGGQGEQFI. The DNA for the CDR3 is TGCAGTGCTAGGCTTCGGGGGGGACAGGGTGAGCAGTTCATC.

With respect to this clonotype: The junction and the germline gene differ at one end; a read error may be behind it. The chain is built from TRBV29-1 and TRBJ2-2; 12 bases are shared with TRBD2. CDR1 SQVTM and CDR2 ANQGSEA come from the germline V gene. CDR3 length equals 15 residues. CDR3 DNA: TGCATCGCGCTGACTAGCGGGAGTTACCCCGGTGAGCTGTTTTTT. Protein product: CIALTSGSYPGELFF.

Note on this clonotype: The junction departs from germline at one end; a sequencing error may be responsible. The chain combines TRBV20-1 with TRBJ2-5; 13 bases agree with TRBD2. Germline V gene lookup returns CDR1 DFQATT and CDR2 SNEGSKA (reference sequence). The CDR3 contains 17 residues. CDR3 in DNA: TGCAGAGCTAGAGATCGGGAAACTAGCGGGGGGGCGCTTCCCCAGTACTTC. Protein: CRARDRETSGGALPQYF.

In regard to this clonotype: This CDR3 is missing its conserved last phenylalanine or tryptophan, likely due to a read error. The chain joins TRBV11-2 to TRBJ2-6, with D hard to call. Germline V gives CDR1 SGHAT, CDR2 FQNNGV. V was shortened by 9 bases and J by 6 bases, with 15 bases between the two germline ends. The CDR3 sequence is 14 residues long. CDR3 residues: CARSPIYEANVLTY. Here the CDR3 DNA reads TGTGCCAGAAGTCCTATCTATGAGGCCAACGTCCTGACTTAC.

The chain employs TRBV7-9 and TRBJ2-1; D call uncertain. Trimming removed 7 bases from V and 7 bases from J, with 8 bases in between. Germline V gene sequence: CDR1 SEHNR, CDR2 FQNEAQ (reference sequence). This CDR3 contains 11 residues. Here the CDR3 DNA reads TGTGCCAGCACCCTAGTAAATGAGCAGTTCTTC. Its protein is CASTLVNEQFF.

On this clonotype itself: The junction shows a germline mismatch at one end, possibly a read error. This chain links TRBV11-2 with TRBJ2-1, with 9 bases identical to TRBD2. The CDR3 contains 18 residues. Per germline, CDR1 SGHAT and CDR2 FQNNGV. CDR3 sequence reads: CDSSLAQNSGRTYNEQFF. The DNA for the CDR3 is TGTGACAGCAGCTTAGCGCAGAATAGCGGGAGAACCTACAATGAGCAGTTCTTC.

Notes on this clonotype: A read error may account for a junction end that differs from germline. The chain has TRBV29-1 and TRBJ2-7; D remains unclear. The CDR3 is 12 amino acids. Germline CDR1 reads SQVTM; CDR2 reads ANQGSEA. The CDR3 bases are TGCAGCGCCAAGGGAAGCTACTACAAGCAGTACTTC. Its translation is CSAKGSYYKQYF.

With respect to this clonotype: An end of the junction does not agree with germline; a read error may underlie this. The chain recombines TRBV11-2 with TRBJ1-1, with a tentative D call TRBD1 (5 bases). Germline V lookup: CDR1 SGHAT, CDR2 FQNNGV. The length of the CDR3 is 14 residues. Here the CDR3 reads CASTLIGRGTEAFF. The CDR3 nucleotides read TGTGCCAGCACCTTGATAGGGAGAGGGACTGAAGCATTCTTT.

The chain has TRBV5-1 and TRBJ1-1; 10 nucleotides agree with TRBD1. Germline loops: CDR1 SGHRS, CDR2 YFSETQ. The V and J ends lost 4 bases and 5 bases, in that order; junction bases with no gene match: 5. The CDR3 has 14 residues. In DNA form, the CDR3 reads TGCGCCAGCAGCCCGGGACAGGGGCATACTGAAGCTTTCTTT. Translation: CASSPGQGHTEAFF. The entire variable domain, with the rest obtained from reference TRBV5-1 and TRBJ1-1, is as follows: KAGVTQTPRYLIKTRGQQVTLSCSPISGHRSVSWYQQTPGQGLQFLFEYFSETQRNKGNFPGRFSGRQFSNSRSEMNVSTLELGDSALYLCASSPGQGHTEAFFGQGTRLTVV.

Comment on this clonotype: At one end the junction does not follow the germline gene, possibly because of a read error. The chain combines TRBV20-1 with TRBJ2-1; tentatively, D is TRBD2 (5 bases). This CDR3 is 16 amino acids long. Germline V gene sequence: CDR1 DFQATT, CDR2 SNEGSKA (reference sequence). The CDR3: CSTRVRSRAEFDEQFF. Written as DNA, the CDR3 is TGCAGTACTAGAGTACGGAGCCGGGCCGAGTTTGATGAGCAGTTCTTC.

As for this clonotype: At one end the junction does not follow the germline gene, possibly because of a read error. This sequence joins TRBV20-1 and TRBJ2-7, with a weak D call TRBD2 (5 bases). CDR3 size: 14 residues. The germline CDR1 and CDR2 sequences are DFQATT and SNEGSKA (reference sequence). The chain's CDR3 is CSTRLGSVKGEQYF. CDR3 nucleotides: TGCAGTACTAGATTAGGATCTGTAAAGGGCGAGCAGTACTTC.

The chain couples TRBV12-3 or TRBV12-4 to TRBJ1-1; 8 bases fit TRBD1. The CDR3 is made up of 11 amino acids. Losses at the gene ends were 6 bases for V and 8 bases for J; bases not matched to a gene: 2. In nucleotides, the CDR3 is TGTGCCAGCAGGCGGACAGGGGAAGCTTTCTTT. It encodes CASRRTGEAFF.

In regard to this clonotype: A much larger clone lies a single base off, so this may be a read error. J is TRBJ2-3 and V is TRBV5-1; 7 positions match TRBD2. The length of the CDR3 is 16 residues. CDR1 and CDR2 (germline): SGHRS, YFSETQ. V lost 5 bases, J lost 4 bases, and 13 bases stayed unmatched. The CDR3 DNA is TGCGCCAGCAGATTCAGTTGGGCTACTAGCGCAGATACGCAGTATTTT. Amino acid sequence: CASRFSWATSADTQYF.

Concerning this clonotype itself: One end of the junction varies from germline; a read error may be responsible. The chain is built from TRBV11-2 and TRBJ2-6; 11 bases are shared with TRBD2. The CDR3 is 18 amino acids. CDR1 is SGHAT and CDR2 is FQNNGV in the germline V gene. The chain's CDR3 is CASSPTSGGATGAIVQTF. DNA of the CDR3: TGTGCCAGCAGTCCAACTAGCGGGGGAGCCACTGGGGCCATTGTCCAGACTTTC.